This TCR beta chain derives from a study of blood T cell repertoires in COVID-19. The sample holds a few counts of this clone. Germline CDR1 is SEHNR and CDR2 is FQNEAQ (reference sequence). V lost 3 bases to trimming and J lost 10 bases, with 15 bases between them. There are 13 residues in the CDR3. Libraries were prepared by immunoSEQ multiplex PCR; TCRdb keeps only in-frame clonotypes and omits some of them. The sample includes over 130,000 clones, 87% of them seen just once. This chain uses TRBV7-9 with TRBJ1-1, with D maybe TRBD1 (5 bases). Source material: peripheral blood. The clonotype was recovered from an older woman with active or convalescent COVID-19. CDR3 DNA: TGTGCCAGCAGCTTGATCGTGCAGGGTCCAGCTTTCTTT. This encodes CASSLIVQGPAFF.